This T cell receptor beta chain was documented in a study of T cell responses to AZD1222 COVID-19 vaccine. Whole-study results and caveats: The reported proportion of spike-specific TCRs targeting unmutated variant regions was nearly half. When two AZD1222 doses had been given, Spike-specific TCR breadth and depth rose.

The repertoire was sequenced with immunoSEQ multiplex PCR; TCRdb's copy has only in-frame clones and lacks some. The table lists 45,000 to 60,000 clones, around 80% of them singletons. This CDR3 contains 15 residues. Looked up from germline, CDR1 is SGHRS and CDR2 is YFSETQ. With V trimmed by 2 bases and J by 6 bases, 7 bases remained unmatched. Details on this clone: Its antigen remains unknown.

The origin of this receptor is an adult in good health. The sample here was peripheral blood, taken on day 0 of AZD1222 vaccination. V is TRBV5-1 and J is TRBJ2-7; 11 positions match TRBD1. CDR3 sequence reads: CASSFGGTGGSEQYF. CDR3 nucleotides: TGCGCCAGCAGCTTCGGAGGGACAGGGGGATCCGAGCAGTACTTC.